This T cell receptor (beta chain) was observed in a study of control samples from healthy donors and cancer patients. This clone is labeled medium-sized. Assay used: immunoSEQ multiplex PCR; TCRdb lists only in-frame clones, some missing. Seen here are about 68,000 clones, 83% observed once, and the top ten hold 15% to 19%. This TCR was sampled from a man in his 60s in good health. Sample: blood.

The CDR3 DNA reads as TGTGCCAGCAGTCACCGGCCGGGGGGTTCCTACGAGCAGTACTTC. Amino acid sequence: CASSHRPGGSYEQYF. The chain carries TRBV6-5 and TRBJ2-7; 7 bases fit TRBD2. V was clipped by 5 bases and J by 1 base; unmatched bases: 8. The CDR3 is 15 amino acids. Germline V lookup: CDR1 MNHEY, CDR2 SVGAGI.